The source of this T cell receptor beta chain is a study of CD8+CD57+ T cells in acquired aplastic anemia. The wider study: Each DNA sample taken from sorted CD4+ and CD8+ cells came to 2.5 to 4 ug on average. Points from the study as a whole: Found in both controls and patients were approximately 29 CD8+ CDR3 sequences.

Germline CDR1 reads LGHNA; CDR2 reads YNFKEQ. The CDR3 is 12 residues long. The V end was cut by 5 bases, the J end by 4 bases, with 6 bases between. Genomic DNA served as template for TCR beta VDJ and CDR3 profiling. One entry per CDR3 protein results from TCRdb running MiXCR on the reads. The repertoire holds just over 450,000 distinct CDR3 sequences, with 25% to 40% as singletons. All patients picked for sequencing had shown, by flow cytometry, an expansion of CD8+CD57+ cells. Each patient carried a diagnosis of severe acquired aplastic anemia. With respect to this clonotype: Antigen specificity is unknown.

This TCR was recovered from a human donor with aplastic anemia. The V and J genes are TRBV4-2 and TRBJ2-1; no definite D call. Input material: sorted CD4+, CD8+, or CD8+CD57+ T cells (not recorded which) from PBMCs. The CDR3 reads CASSVRYNEQFF. Written as DNA, the CDR3 is TGTGCCAGCAGCGTGCGATACAATGAGCAGTTCTTC.